Here is one TCR beta chain with its context. Germline values: CDR1 SGHNT, CDR2 YYREEE (reference sequence). CDR3 size: 14 residues. V shed 4 bases and J shed 1 base, with 9 bases lying between them. The source of the sample is a study of blood T cell repertoires in COVID-19. In the study's own analysis: Amplification of reference gene primers provided the estimated nucleated cell counts. Profiled with immunoSEQ multiplex PCR; TCRdb holds only in-frame clones, not every one. V and J calls plus clone size are reproduced from that table; the DNA served to infer D and trimming. The sample lists 360,000 or so clones, more than 75% occurring once. Recovered status applied to Cohort 3 donors who had two consecutive negative PCRs. It also applied to those with clearance or with symptom resolution.

The chain employs TRBV5-4 and TRBJ1-3; weak D call: TRBD1 (5 bases). Material for sequencing was PBMCs or T cells enriched from blood (not recorded which). The clonotype originates from a woman under 40 who had recovered from COVID-19. For the CDR3, the DNA is TGTGCCAGCAGCAAACAGGAATCTGGAAACACCATATATTTT. Its protein is CASSKQESGNTIYF.